A single sample gave rise to the 30 T cell receptor beta chains below, sequenced in a study of radiotherapy plus CTLA-4 blockade in lung cancer. Sequencing used immunoSEQ multiplex PCR; TCRdb keeps in-frame clones, though not all of them. The sample gives roughly 50,000 clones, roughly 86% of which show up once; around 4.9% is in the top ten. Specimen: peripheral blood, collected from a patient treated with radiotherapy plus ipilimumab. Every receptor here comes from a human donor with non-small cell lung cancer whose response to radiotherapy plus ipilimumab could not be evaluated.

V and J are TRBV7-9 and TRBJ2-6, with TRBD1 as a possible D gene (5 bases). In germline, CDR1 is SEHNR, CDR2 FQNEAQ (reference sequence). There are 19 residues in the CDR3. Trimming shortened V by 5 bases and J by 5 bases, and 25 bases separated the two germline ends. The CDR3 coding sequence is TGTGCCAGCAGCATCTATACATACCATGGACAAAGTCGGGCCAACGTCCTGACTTTC. Its translation: CASSIYTYHGQSRANVLTF.

This chain joins TRBV9 and TRBJ2-7; 9 bases are a match to TRBD2. Germline CDR1 reads SGDLS; CDR2 reads YYNGEE. The ends lost 2 bases at V and 5 bases at J; junction bases unmatched: 8. The CDR3 has 15 residues. CDR3 residues: CASSVGSGSTDEQYF. The CDR3 bases are TGTGCCAGCAGCGTCGGTAGCGGGAGTACCGACGAGCAGTACTTC.

This chain uses TRBV6-5 with TRBJ1-4; D is possibly TRBD1 (6 bases). CDR3 length: 14 amino acids. V dropped 6 bases and J dropped 8 bases, with 16 bases sitting between them. The germline V gene has CDR1 MNHEY and CDR2 SVGAGI. CDR3 region: CASRTNREREKLFF. The CDR3 DNA reads TGTGCCAGCAGGACCAACAGGGAGCGGGAAAAACTGTTTTTT.

V gene TRBV7-2 combines with J gene TRBJ2-7; the D gene is possibly TRBD2 (6 bases). V gave up 1 base and J gave up 0 bases, with 7 bases separating them. The CDR3 length is 14 residues. Germline loops: CDR1 SGHTA, CDR2 FQGNSA. The CDR3 reads CASSLVGGSYEQYF. CDR3 coding DNA: TGTGCCAGCAGCTTAGTGGGGGGCTCCTACGAGCAGTACTTC.

Of note for this clone: The junction does not match germline at one end; this may be a read error. J is TRBJ2-1 and V is TRBV5-4, with 9 bases that match TRBD2. Germline CDR1 SGHNT, CDR2 YYREEE (reference sequence). The CDR3 covers 16 residues. This CDR3 reads CASSPVAGVSHNEQFF. The DNA of the CDR3 is TGTGCCAGCAGCCCCGTAGCGGGAGTCTCCCACAATGAGCAGTTCTTC.

This rearrangement joins TRBV25-1 to TRBJ2-7; 8 nucleotides align to TRBD2. From germline, CDR1 is MGHDK and CDR2 SYGVNS. The CDR3 loop spans 16 amino acids. The trim removed 4 bases at V and 3 bases at J, leaving 11 bases unmatched. CDR3 region: CASSVTMTSAFYEQYF. The CDR3 region has the DNA TGTGCCAGCAGTGTGACCATGACTAGCGCTTTCTACGAGCAGTACTTC.

This clone was observed a single time. The rearrangement links TRBV6-5 to TRBJ1-2; 10 bases match TRBD1. The CDR3 length is 15 residues. Unmatched junction bases numbered 4, after V lost 2 bases and J lost 4 bases. Germline V gene sequence: CDR1 MNHEY, CDR2 SVGAGI. The CDR3 sequence is CASSYRQGAGYGYTF. The CDR3 DNA follows: TGTGCCAGCAGTTACCGACAGGGGGCCGGCTATGGCTACACCTTC.

As to this clone: The CDR3 carries no conserved terminal phenylalanine or tryptophan, so it likely arises from a read error. No DNA is shown, since the ends of the CDR3 on it are uncertain; the CDR3 is the one TCRdb lists. The V call is TRBV10-1, the J call TRBJ2-6; TRBD1, as called in the table, went unchecked against the DNA. The CDR3 extends over 10 residues, inclusive of both ends. CDR1 and CDR2 from the germline V gene are WNHNN and SYGVQD (reference sequence). CDR3 loop: CASRGHGPII.

The chain carries TRBV9 and TRBJ1-4; 8 bases fit TRBD1. This CDR3 has 15 amino acids. Germline assignment: CDR1 SGDLS and CDR2 YYNGEE. V lost 4 bases and J lost 5; bases outside the gene matches: 7. The CDR3 sequence is CASSLEQGGNEKLFF. The CDR3 DNA reads TGTGCCAGCAGCCTCGAACAGGGGGGGAATGAAAAACTGTTTTTT.

The chain employs TRBV7-2 and TRBJ2-1; TRBD2 aligns across 10 bases. The CDR3 runs to 16 residues. Looked up from germline, CDR1 is SGHTA and CDR2 is FQGNSA. J lost 7 bases, V lost 5 bases, and 11 bases had no gene match. The CDR3 DNA follows: TGTGCCAGCAGCGTACTAGCGGGACTTGTCCGAAATGAGCAGTTCTTC. Translation: CASSVLAGLVRNEQFF. Filled out from reference TRBV7-2 and TRBJ2-1, the complete variable domain reads GAGVSQSPSNKVTEKGKDVELRCDPISGHTALYWYRQSLGQGLEFLIYFQGNSAPDKSGLPSDRFSAERTGGSVSTLTIQRTQQEDSAVYLCASSVLAGLVRNEQFFGPGTRLTVL.

The chain employs TRBV19 and TRBJ2-3; 8 nucleotides agree with TRBD2. Germline CDR1 and CDR2: LNHDA and SQIVND (reference sequence). The CDR3 sequence is 15 residues long. V lost 5 bases, J lost 4 bases, and 8 bases stayed unmatched. For the CDR3, the DNA is TGTGCCAGTAGTGATTCGGGAGGGTGGGCAGATACGCAGTATTTT. Translating it yields CASSDSGGWADTQYF. The whole variable domain, filled in from reference TRBV19 and TRBJ2-3, reads DGGITQSPKYLFRKEGQNVTLSCEQNLNHDAMYWYRQDPGQGLRLIYYSQIVNDFQKGDIAEGYSVSREKKESFPLTVTSAQKNPTAFYLCASSDSGGWADTQYFGPGTRLTVL.

The chain links TRBV20-1 to TRBJ1-1; D call uncertain. In germline, CDR1 is DFQATT, CDR2 SNEGSKA (reference sequence). This CDR3 comprises 11 residues. Trimming removed 3 bases at V and 10 bases at J, with 12 bases between. The CDR3 coding sequence is TGCAGTGCTAGTTCCTTGTCGGTAGCTTTCTTT. Translating it yields CSASSLSVAFF.

The chain combines TRBV5-1 with TRBJ2-1; D is uncertain. This CDR3 spans 13 amino acids. Per germline, CDR1 SGHRS and CDR2 YFSETQ. Trimming cost V 7 bases and J 0 bases, with 8 bases left between them. The CDR3 DNA sequence: TGCGCCAGCCAGGCGAGCTCCTACAATGAGCAGTTCTTC. Its protein is CASQASSYNEQFF.

The chain recombines TRBV27 with TRBJ2-1, with TRBD2 identical over 7 bases. Trimming took 4 bases from V and 3 from J; bases not matched to a gene: 9. CDR1 is MNHEY, CDR2 SMNVEV, per germline (reference sequence). CDR3 length equals 16 residues. CDR3 amino acids: CASSSVSGPIYNEQFF. The CDR3 DNA reads TGTGCCAGCAGTTCCGTTAGCGGGCCGATCTACAATGAGCAGTTCTTC.

This sequence joins TRBV5-5 and TRBJ1-5; TRBD1 matches 10 bases. J gave up 5 bases and V 4 bases, and 9 bases lay outside the gene matches. The CDR3 sequence is 16 residues long. CDR1 and CDR2 from the germline V gene are SGHKS and YYEKEE (reference sequence). The CDR3 region has the DNA TGTGCCAGCAGCCCTACCTTGACAGGGGGCGATCAGCCCCAGCATTTT. This gives the protein CASSPTLTGGDQPQHF. The full variable domain, completed using reference TRBV5-5 and TRBJ1-5, is DAGVTQSPTHLIKTRGQQVTLRCSPISGHKSVSWYQQVLGQGPQFIFQYYEKEERGRGNFPDRFSARQFPNYSSELNVNALLLGDSALYLCASSPTLTGGDQPQHFGDGTRLSIL.

This chain links TRBV4-2 with TRBJ2-3; D call uncertain. V lost 1 base to trimming and J lost 9 bases, with 20 bases between them. Germline V CDR1 and CDR2: LGHNA, YNFKEQ. This CDR3 spans 16 amino acids. The DNA of the CDR3 is TGTGCCAGCAGCCAAGTAATGGCCGGGTGGAGCAAAACGCAGTATTTT. Its translation is CASSQVMAGWSKTQYF.

The gene calls are TRBV2 and TRBJ2-3; D is uncertain. Germline CDR1 and CDR2: SNHLY and FYNNEI. The CDR3 is made up of 12 amino acids. Trimming pared 2 bases from V and 9 bases from J, leaving 9 bases between. The CDR3 sequence: CASSEKLSTQYF. In nucleotides, the CDR3 is TGTGCCAGCAGTGAAAAACTCTCAACGCAGTATTTT.

The J gene is TRBJ2-7, the V gene TRBV27, with D possibly matching TRBD2 (5 bases). Per germline, CDR1 MNHEY and CDR2 SMNVEV (reference sequence). The CDR3 sequence is 16 residues long. Deletions cut 8 bases from V and 1 base from J, with 21 bases between. The CDR3 protein is CASSTARADRSYEQYF. For the CDR3, the DNA is TGTGCCAGCTCCACCGCTAGAGCGGATCGATCCTACGAGCAGTACTTC.

The chain combines TRBV4-1 with TRBJ2-5, with TRBD2 identical over 8 bases. J was trimmed by 1 base and V by 0 bases; bases with no gene match: 13. This CDR3 has 19 residues. The germline V gene encodes CDR1 MGHRA and CDR2 YSYEKL. CDR3 in amino acids: CASSQDLGLVLVSQETQYF. In DNA, the CDR3 is TGCGCCAGCAGCCAAGATTTGGGACTAGTTCTTGTAAGCCAAGAGACCCAGTACTTC.

This chain connects TRBV29-1 to TRBJ2-5, with TRBD2 matching 8 bases. The J segment lost 3 bases and the V segment lost 0 bases, leaving 9 bases of the junction unmatched. CDR3 length: 16 residues. Germline CDR1 is SQVTM and CDR2 is ANQGSEA. This chain's CDR3 is CSVEEALGTRKETQYF. CDR3 nucleotides: TGCAGCGTTGAAGAGGCCCTCGGGACTAGAAAAGAGACCCAGTACTTC.

The V gene is TRBV28, the J gene TRBJ1-2; D is possibly TRBD1 (5 bases). Germline V gene sequence: CDR1 MDHEN, CDR2 SYDVKM. The CDR3 is 13 residues long. V lost 3 bases and J 8 bases, leaving 13 bases between the germline ends. The CDR3 loop reads CASSLEGRPGYTF. The CDR3 DNA sequence: TGTGCCAGCAGTTTGGAGGGACGACCGGGCTACACCTTC.

V and J are TRBV7-2 and TRBJ1-2; 10 bases align to TRBD1. Germline CDR1 is SGHTA and CDR2 is FQGNSA. This CDR3 region has 14 residues. The V segment lost 5 bases and the J segment 2 bases; nucleotides outside the gene matches: 2. The CDR3 DNA reads as TGTGCCAGCAGCGCGGACAGGGGGAACTATGGCTACACCTTC. Translating it yields CASSADRGNYGYTF.

Note on this clone: The sample holds other DNA sequences that translate to the same CDR3. V gene TRBV18 combines with J gene TRBJ2-1; 9 bases align to TRBD1. V gave up 2 bases and J gave up 0 bases; unmatched junction bases: 2. In germline, CDR1 is KGHSH, CDR2 LQKENI. The CDR3 covers 16 residues. CDR3 sequence reads: CASSPATGGSYNEQFF. Here the CDR3 DNA reads TGTGCCAGCTCACCAGCGACAGGGGGCTCCTACAATGAGCAGTTCTTC.

The chain carries TRBV11-1 and TRBJ1-4, with 8 bases matching TRBD1. The CDR3 consists of 16 residues. Germline V gene sequence: CDR1 SGHAT, CDR2 FQDESV (reference sequence). Trimming removed 5 bases from V and 7 bases from J; junction bases left unmatched: 12. CDR3 DNA sequence: TGTGCCAGCAGCCGCCGCGATACAGGGGGGAGTGAAAAACTGTTTTTT. Encoded protein: CASSRRDTGGSEKLFF.

The chain links TRBV7-9 to TRBJ1-2; perhaps TRBD1 as D (6 bases). Trimming cost V 8 bases and J 4 bases, with 14 bases left between them. Germline V gives CDR1 SEHNR, CDR2 FQNEAQ (reference sequence). The CDR3 is 13 amino acids. The CDR3 coding sequence is TGTGCCAGCCGCAGAACAGGGCCCTATGGCTACACCTTC. It specifies CASRRTGPYGYTF.

V and J are TRBV7-2 and TRBJ2-7; maybe TRBD2 (6 bases). Germline CDR1 reads SGHTA; CDR2 reads FQGNSA. The CDR3 is made up of 15 amino acids. The V end lost 6 bases, the J end lost 7 bases, and 22 bases lay between the germline ends. CDR3 protein: CASSSDPRGWGEQYF. Here the CDR3 DNA reads TGTGCCAGCAGTTCGGACCCGCGGGGCTGGGGAGAGCAGTACTTC.

The V call is TRBV2, the J call TRBJ1-1; the match to TRBD1 covers 9 bases. CDR1 and CDR2 from the germline V gene are SNHLY and FYNNEI. Trimming at V came to 8 bases and at J to 2 bases, leaving 3 bases not matched to a gene. The CDR3 contains 13 residues. The CDR3 spells CASRQGVNTEAFF. CDR3 nucleotide sequence: TGTGCCAGCCGACAGGGGGTAAACACTGAAGCTTTCTTT.

This clone is a singleton in its sample. The V gene is TRBV13, the J gene TRBJ1-2; D gene ambiguous. V was clipped by 5 bases and J by 4 bases, with 14 bases between them. Germline CDR1 reads PRHDT; CDR2 reads FYEKMQ (reference sequence). The CDR3 contains 14 residues. The CDR3 region has the DNA TGTGCCAGCAGCATGGGGAGTACCTTCTATGGCTACACCTTC. It is translated as CASSMGSTFYGYTF. The entire variable domain, with the rest obtained from reference TRBV13 and TRBJ1-2, is as follows: AAGVIQSPRHLIKEKRETATLKCYPIPRHDTVYWYQQGPGQDPQFLISFYEKMQSDKGSIPDRFSAQQFSDYHSELNMSSLELGDSALYFCASSMGSTFYGYTFGSGTRLTVV.

This chain links TRBV28 with TRBJ2-2; the match to TRBD1 covers 9 bases. The CDR3 is made up of 17 amino acids. Germline CDR1 and CDR2: MDHEN and SYDVKM. V was pared by 0 bases and J by 5 bases, with 7 bases of the junction left unmatched. CDR3 nucleotide sequence: TGTGCCAGCAGTTTATGGTTCCGGACAGGGGTGACCGGGGAGCTGTTTTTT. Amino acids: CASSLWFRTGVTGELFF. Looking up the rest from reference TRBV28 and TRBJ2-2 gives the full variable domain: DVKVTQSSRYLVKRTGEKVFLECVQDMDHENMFWYRQDPGLGLRLIYFSYDVKMKEKGDIPEGYSVSREKKERFSLILESASTNQTSMYLCASSLWFRTGVTGELFFGEGSRLTVL.

The sample holds a few counts of this clone. The genes are TRBV7-2 and TRBJ2-1; no clear D. Looked up from germline, CDR1 is SGHTA and CDR2 is FQGNSA. V was cut by 1 base and J by 4 bases, with 11 bases left in between. The CDR3 spans 15 residues. For the CDR3, the DNA is TGTGCCAGCAGCTTAGGATTCCAGGTTTACAATGAGCAGTTCTTC. Translation gives CASSLGFQVYNEQFF.